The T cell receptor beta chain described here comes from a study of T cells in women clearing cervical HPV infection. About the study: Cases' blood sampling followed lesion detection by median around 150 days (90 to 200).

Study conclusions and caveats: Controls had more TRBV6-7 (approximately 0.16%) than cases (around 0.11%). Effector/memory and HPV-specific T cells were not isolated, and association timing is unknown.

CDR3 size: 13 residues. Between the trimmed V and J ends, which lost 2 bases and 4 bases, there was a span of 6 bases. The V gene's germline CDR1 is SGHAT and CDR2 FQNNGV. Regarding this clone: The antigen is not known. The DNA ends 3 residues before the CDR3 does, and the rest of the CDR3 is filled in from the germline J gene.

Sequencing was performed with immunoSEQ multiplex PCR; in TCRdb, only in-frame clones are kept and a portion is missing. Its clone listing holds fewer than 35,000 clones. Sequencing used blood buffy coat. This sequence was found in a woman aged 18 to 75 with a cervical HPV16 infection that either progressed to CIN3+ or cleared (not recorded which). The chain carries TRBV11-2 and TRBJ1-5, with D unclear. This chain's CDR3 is CASSLHRNQPQHF. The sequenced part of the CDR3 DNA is TGTGCCAGCAGCTTACACAGAAATCAGCCC. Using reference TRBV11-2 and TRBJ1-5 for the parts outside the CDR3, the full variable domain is EAGVAQSPRYKIIEKRQSVAFWCNPISGHATLYWYQQILGQGPKLLIQFQNNGVVDDSQLPKDRFSAERLKGVDSTLKIQPAKLEDSAVYLCASSLHRNQPQHFGDGTRLSIL.